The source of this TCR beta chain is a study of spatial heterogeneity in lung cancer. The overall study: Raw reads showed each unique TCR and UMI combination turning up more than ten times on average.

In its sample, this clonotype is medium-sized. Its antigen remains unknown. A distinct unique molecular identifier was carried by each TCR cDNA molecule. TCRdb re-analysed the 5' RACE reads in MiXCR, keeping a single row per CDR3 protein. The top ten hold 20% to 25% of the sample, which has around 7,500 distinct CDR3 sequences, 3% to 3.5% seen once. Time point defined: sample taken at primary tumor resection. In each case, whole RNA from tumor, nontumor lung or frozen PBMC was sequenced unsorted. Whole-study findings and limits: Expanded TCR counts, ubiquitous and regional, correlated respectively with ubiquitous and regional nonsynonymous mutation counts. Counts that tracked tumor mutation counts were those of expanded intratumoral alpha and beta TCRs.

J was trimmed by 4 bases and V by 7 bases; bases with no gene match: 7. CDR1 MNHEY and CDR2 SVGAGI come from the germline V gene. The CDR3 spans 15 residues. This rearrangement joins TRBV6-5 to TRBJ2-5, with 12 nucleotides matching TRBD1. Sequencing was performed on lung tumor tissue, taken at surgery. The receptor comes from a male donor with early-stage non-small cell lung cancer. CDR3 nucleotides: TGTGCCAGCACCCAAGGGGGACAGGGGGCAGAGACCCAGTACTTC. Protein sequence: CASTQGGQGAETQYF.